This T cell receptor beta chain derives from a study of cytomegalovirus exposure and HLA in healthy donors. Overall study results and limits: The classifier was said to identify cytomegalovirus status with high specificity and sensitivity. One variant, a missense change in DCLRE1C, was linked in a later analysis to TCR beta V- and J-gene trimming.

13 Jbeta primers and 60 Vbeta primers were used for the PCR. Using immunoSEQ multiplex PCR, the repertoire was profiled, and TCRdb retains in-frame clones only, with some absent. The table lists 140,000 or so clones, 84% of them singletons. Details on this clone: Its antigen remains unknown.

All donors participated as healthy donors of bone marrow. Per the germline V gene, CDR1 is MDHEN and CDR2 is SYDVKM. Unmatched junction bases numbered 7, after V lost 2 bases and J lost 3 bases. The length of the CDR3 is 15 residues. Material: PBMCs. The receptor was derived from a boy between 2 and 10 years old in good health and CMV-seronegative. The chain carries TRBV28 and TRBJ2-7; 7 bases agree with TRBD1. CDR3 sequence (DNA): TGTGCCAGCAGTTTACCTCAGACAGGGATCTACGAGCAGTACTTC. This gives the protein CASSLPQTGIYEQYF.